This TCR beta chain was found in a study of T cell responses to AZD1222 COVID-19 vaccine. Points from the study as a whole: Recipients of AZD1222 seropositive at baseline numbered only 5 to 7. Elevations in Spike-specific TCR breadth and depth followed administration of two AZD1222 doses. Donors were chiefly white British, with a greater number of females, and clonal diversity was perhaps underestimated. In the spike-specific TCR repertoire, nearly half reportedly target unmutated variant regions.

Clones were read by immunoSEQ multiplex PCR, and TCRdb kept only the in-frame ones, dropping some. The data show over 130,000 clones, 80% to 95% seen once. Remarks on this clone: Its antigen remains unidentified.

Deletions cut 0 bases from V and 5 bases from J, with 10 bases between. The CDR3 is 14 amino acids. Germline V gene sequence: CDR1 SGHRS, CDR2 YFSETQ. The sequencing here drew on peripheral blood, taken 28 days after the second AZD1222 dose. The chain has TRBV5-1 and TRBJ2-3; a possible D gene is TRBD2 (5 bases). This receptor was taken from an adult who received the AZD1222 COVID-19 vaccine. The chain's CDR3 is CASSLEGVGDTQYF. The CDR3 coding sequence is TGCGCCAGCAGCTTGGAGGGAGTGGGAGATACGCAGTATTTT.